These 30 T cell receptor beta chains were all obtained from the same sample, sequenced in a study of blood T cell repertoires in COVID-19. Clones were sequenced by immunoSEQ multiplex PCR, and TCRdb holds only the in-frame ones, with some missing. Of about 150,000 clones listed, around 83% are singletons. The sequencing input was peripheral blood. These receptors were taken from a woman in her fifties or sixties with COVID-19, enrolled during active disease.

V gene TRBV12-3 or TRBV12-4 combines with J gene TRBJ1-2; a weak D match, TRBD1 (5 bases). This CDR3 has 13 residues. Trimming cost V 6 bases and J 7 bases, with 15 bases left between them. The chain's CDR3 is CASRPGQSVGYTF. The CDR3 DNA follows: TGTGCCAGCAGACCCGGACAATCGGTTGGCTACACCTTC.

The chain joins TRBV5-1 to TRBJ1-5; possible D gene TRBD1, 5 bases. Looked up from germline, CDR1 is SGHRS and CDR2 is YFSETQ. Trimming pared 2 bases from V and 5 bases from J, leaving 11 bases between. This CDR3 is built from 14 residues. The CDR3 is CASSLNVGDQPQHF. In nucleotides, the CDR3 is TGCGCCAGCAGCTTAAACGTAGGGGATCAGCCCCAGCATTTT.

The chain is built from TRBV19 and TRBJ1-2, with D possibly being TRBD1 (5 bases). CDR1 is LNHDA, CDR2 SQIVND, per germline (reference sequence). Trimming cost V 1 base and J 4 bases, with 13 bases left between them. The CDR3 runs to 15 residues. CDR3 DNA: TGTGCCAGTAGTATAGCAGGGTTTGACAGCTATGGCTACACCTTC. Its protein is CASSIAGFDSYGYTF.

The V call is TRBV3-1 (or the pseudogene TRBV3-2), the J call TRBJ1-2, with a weak D call TRBD1 (6 bases). V was pared by 4 bases and J by 10 bases, with 19 bases between. Germline CDR1 LGHDT, CDR2 YNNKEL (reference sequence). CDR3 length: 14 amino acids. In nucleotides, the CDR3 is TGTGCCAGCAGCCGCGTCCGGGGGGGCGCCGACTACACCTTC. It yields the protein CASSRVRGGADYTF.

In its sample, this clone was seen many times. The chain joins TRBV24-1 to TRBJ1-4, with TRBD1 matching over 7 bases. V shed 4 bases, J shed 3 bases, and the junction held 10 bases outside the gene matches. The germline V gene has CDR1 KGHDR and CDR2 SFDVKD. There are 17 residues in the CDR3. CDR3 region: CATSDNLGQEANEKLFF. The CDR3 DNA follows: TGTGCCACCAGTGACAATCTCGGACAGGAGGCTAATGAAAAACTGTTTTTT.

The chain employs TRBV15 and TRBJ2-1; TRBD2 agrees at 9 bases. V lost 0 bases and J lost 6; bases outside the gene matches: 3. The germline V gene encodes CDR1 LNHNV and CDR2 YYDKDF (reference sequence). The CDR3 runs 15 residues. CDR3 sequence (DNA): TGTGCCACCAGCAGAGATTTAGCGGGGGCCAATGAGCAGTTCTTC. It yields the protein CATSRDLAGANEQFF. The full variable domain, with the rest looked up from reference TRBV15 and TRBJ2-1, is DAMVIQNPRYQVTQFGKPVTLSCSQTLNHNVMYWYQQKSSQAPKLLFHYYDKDFNNEADTPDNFQSRRPNTSFCFLDIRSPGLGDTAMYLCATSRDLAGANEQFFGPGTRLTVL.

This rearrangement joins TRBV2 to TRBJ1-2, with D possibly matching TRBD1 (6 bases). There are 14 residues in the CDR3. Germline values: CDR1 SNHLY, CDR2 FYNNEI. The ends were cut back, 1 base at V and 6 bases at J, with 12 bases in the middle. In nucleotides, the CDR3 is TGTGCCAGCAGTGAAGGAAGCAGGGGTAATGGCTACACCTTC. As protein: CASSEGSRGNGYTF. Combining the CDR3 with reference TRBV2 and TRBJ1-2 gives the whole variable domain EPEVTQTPSHQVTQMGQEVILRCVPISNHLYFYWYRQILGQKVEFLVSFYNNEISEKSEIFDDQFSVERPDGSNFTLKIRSTKLEDSAMYFCASSEGSRGNGYTFGSGTRLTVV.

CDR3 loop: CASSPRTSGQETQYF. CDR3 DNA sequence: TGTGCCAGCAGTCCCCGGACTAGCGGGCAAGAGACCCAGTACTTC. The rearrangement joins TRBV6-2 or TRBV6-3 to TRBJ2-5; TRBD2 agrees at 11 bases. Germline V gene lookup returns CDR1 MNHEY and CDR2 SVGEGT. V gave up 5 bases and J gave up 2 bases; unmatched junction bases: 4. The CDR3 has 15 residues.

The chain has TRBV7-9 and TRBJ2-7; 8 bases map to TRBD2. The length of the CDR3 is 16 residues. V trimming: 5 bases; J trimming: 5 bases; junction bases outside the gene matches: 14. Germline-derived CDR1 and CDR2 are SEHNR and FQNEAQ (reference sequence). The CDR3 region is CASSPGGEVNLNEQYF. CDR3 nucleotide sequence: TGTGCCAGCAGCCCCGGGGGGGAGGTCAACCTTAACGAGCAGTACTTC. The full variable domain, with the rest looked up from reference TRBV7-9 and TRBJ2-7, is DTGVSQNPRHKITKRGQNVTFRCDPISEHNRLYWYRQTLGQGPEFLTYFQNEAQLEKSRLLSDRFSAERPKGSFSTLEIQRTEQGDSAMYLCASSPGGEVNLNEQYFGPGTRLTVT.

The rearrangement links TRBV27 to TRBJ2-1; 12 bases match TRBD2. This CDR3 region has 18 residues. V gave up 3 bases and J gave up 3 bases; unmatched junction bases: 9. Germline V gene lookup returns CDR1 MNHEY and CDR2 SMNVEV (reference sequence). The CDR3 loop reads CASSFPPGLAGSYNEQFF. CDR3 bases: TGTGCCAGCAGTTTCCCACCGGGACTAGCGGGTAGCTACAATGAGCAGTTCTTC.

The chain employs TRBV14 and TRBJ1-6; D gene uncertain. This CDR3 spans 18 amino acids. Looked up from germline, CDR1 is SGHDN and CDR2 is FVKESK. Trimming removed 1 base from V and 0 bases from J, with 13 bases in between. The CDR3 loop reads CASSQGSRTSSYNSPLHF. The CDR3 nucleotides read TGTGCCAGCAGCCAAGGGAGTCGCACGAGCTCCTATAATTCACCCCTCCACTTT.

The chain combines TRBV7-3 with TRBJ2-1; 7 bases are shared with TRBD2. The germline CDR1 and CDR2 sequences are SGHTA and FQGTGA. The junction had 8 bases not matched to a gene; V was cut back by 3 bases and J by 6 bases. The CDR3 has 15 amino acids. CDR3 loop: CASSFLAVARNEQFF. In DNA form, the CDR3 reads TGTGCCAGCAGCTTTCTAGCGGTTGCCCGCAATGAGCAGTTCTTC.

The V gene is TRBV5-6, the J gene TRBJ1-3; D unresolved. The CDR3 length is 14 residues. V shed 4 bases and J shed 0 bases, with 8 bases lying between them. CDR1 and CDR2 from the germline V gene are SGHDT and YYEEEE. CDR3 sequence (DNA): TGTGCCAGCAGCGTGAGAAGCTCTGGAAACACCATATATTTT. Its translation is CASSVRSSGNTIYF. Complete variable domain (other parts from reference TRBV5-6 and TRBJ1-3): DAGVTQSPTHLIKTRGQQVTLRCSPKSGHDTVSWYQQALGQGPQFIFQYYEEEERQRGNFPDRFSGHQFPNYSSELNVNALLLGDSALYLCASSVRSSGNTIYFGEGSWLTVV.

This chain joins TRBV19 and TRBJ1-1, with 9 bases identical to TRBD1. CDR1 and CDR2 (germline): LNHDA, SQIVND (reference sequence). The J segment lost 5 bases and the V segment lost 8 bases, leaving 12 bases of the junction unmatched. This CDR3 contains 15 residues. The CDR3, as DNA: TGTGCCAGTCTTACAGGGGGCGCGATTTGGACTGAAGCTTTCTTT. Translating it yields CASLTGGAIWTEAFF.

The chain combines TRBV5-1 with TRBJ1-2; the D gene is possibly TRBD1 (5 bases). The length of the CDR3 is 13 residues. Germline lookup yields CDR1 SGHRS and CDR2 YFSETQ. V lost 3 bases, J lost 4 bases, and 10 bases lay in between. The CDR3 bases are TGCGCCAGCAGCTCCCAGGGACTCTATGGCTACACCTTC. Encoded protein: CASSSQGLYGYTF.

The chain has TRBV19 and TRBJ1-5, with D tentatively TRBD1 (6 bases). The CDR3 extends over 16 amino acids. Between the trimmed V and J ends, which lost 5 bases and 4 bases, there was a span of 18 bases. Germline V gene sequence: CDR1 LNHDA, CDR2 SQIVND (reference sequence). Here the CDR3 reads CASSLSTGGLNQPQHF. The CDR3 DNA sequence: TGTGCCAGTAGTTTATCGACAGGCGGTTTAAATCAGCCCCAGCATTTT.

The sample holds one count of this clone. The rearrangement uses TRBV4-2 and TRBJ1-1; 9 nucleotides match TRBD1. CDR3 size: 13 residues. CDR1 LGHNA and CDR2 YNFKEQ come from the germline V gene. V shed 5 bases and J 6 bases; nucleotides not matched to a gene: 4. This CDR3 reads CASSYNRGPEAFF. The CDR3, as DNA: TGTGCCAGCAGCTACAACAGGGGGCCTGAAGCTTTCTTT.

J is TRBJ2-1 and V is TRBV20-1; the D is unclear. Germline V gene data show CDR1 as DFQATT and CDR2 as SNEGSKA (reference sequence). This CDR3 region has 11 residues. V gave up 6 bases and J gave up 9 bases, with 12 bases separating them. In nucleotides, the CDR3 is TGCAGTGCAGTCCCGGTTAGTGAGCAGTTCTTC. Residues: CSAVPVSEQFF.

The rearrangement links TRBV5-1 to TRBJ2-1; TRBD2 aligns across 11 bases. Trimming took 7 bases from V and 4 from J; bases not matched to a gene: 7. The CDR3 length is 15 residues. The V gene's germline CDR1 is SGHRS and CDR2 YFSETQ. CDR3 protein: CASLRTSGSYNEQFF. CDR3 sequence (DNA): TGCGCCAGCCTAAGAACTAGCGGGAGTTACAATGAGCAGTTCTTC.

The gene calls are TRBV2 and TRBJ2-1; TRBD1 agrees at 8 bases. V lost 6 bases to trimming and J lost 4 bases; unmatched junction nucleotides: 8. The CDR3 sequence is 15 residues long. The germline V gene has CDR1 SNHLY and CDR2 FYNNEI. The CDR3 reads CASSTGGVTYNEQFF. CDR3 sequence (DNA): TGTGCCAGCAGCACAGGGGGTGTAACATACAATGAGCAGTTCTTC.

CDR3 sequence reads: CASSPQGAETQYF. The CDR3 nucleotides read TGTGCCAGCAGCCCACAGGGGGCTGAGACCCAGTACTTC. The rearrangement links TRBV11-2 to TRBJ2-5; 9 nucleotides align to TRBD1. V lost 5 bases, J lost 5 bases, and 3 bases stayed unmatched. Looked up from germline, CDR1 is SGHAT and CDR2 is FQNNGV. The CDR3 is 13 residues long.

This clone came up once. J is TRBJ1-2 and V is TRBV14; 10 bases fit TRBD1. CDR3 size: 16 residues. In germline, CDR1 is SGHDN, CDR2 FVKESK. V trimming: 1 base; J trimming: 10 bases; junction bases outside the gene matches: 12. This chain's CDR3 is CASSQAPGQGRDVYTF. In DNA form, the CDR3 reads TGTGCCAGCAGCCAAGCCCCGGGACAGGGGAGAGATGTCTACACCTTC.

V and J are TRBV6-5 and TRBJ2-1, with TRBD2 matching over 8 bases. This CDR3 has 14 amino acids. V shed 7 bases and J 6 bases; nucleotides not matched to a gene: 8. The germline V gene has CDR1 MNHEY and CDR2 SVGAGI. In DNA form, the CDR3 reads TGTGCCAGCAAGACCGGGACTAGGGTCAATGAGCAGTTCTTC. Its protein is CASKTGTRVNEQFF.

This chain uses TRBV10-1 with TRBJ2-1; TRBD2 matches 15 bases. The CDR3 consists of 13 residues. V was clipped by 8 bases and J by 9 bases; unmatched bases: 2. Germline V lookup: CDR1 WNHNN, CDR2 SYGVQD (reference sequence). Here the CDR3 reads CASGTSGRSEQFF. The CDR3 region has the DNA TGCGCCAGCGGGACTAGCGGGAGGAGTGAGCAGTTCTTC.

This clone turned up a few times. This chain connects TRBV24-1 to TRBJ1-2, with TRBD1 as a possible D gene (6 bases). The germline V gene has CDR1 KGHDR and CDR2 SFDVKD. Trimming took 2 bases from V and 7 from J, leaving 10 bases between them. The CDR3 has 13 residues. CDR3 bases: TGTGCCACCAGTGATTCCGACAGGACTGGCTACACCTTC. Translation: CATSDSDRTGYTF.

The chain uses TRBV18 and TRBJ1-1; D might be TRBD1 (5 bases). The CDR3 is 16 amino acids. Looked up from germline, CDR1 is KGHSH and CDR2 is LQKENI. V was clipped by 6 bases and J by 0 bases, with 17 bases between them. CDR3 sequence: CASSPDGGGMNTEAFF. The CDR3 DNA reads TGTGCCAGCTCTCCCGACGGGGGAGGTATGAACACTGAAGCTTTCTTT.

The chain uses TRBV20-1 and TRBJ1-2; unclear D gene. Trimming shortened V by 3 bases and J by 4 bases, and 21 bases separated the two germline ends. Germline CDR1 and CDR2: DFQATT and SNEGSKA (reference sequence). The CDR3 is made up of 16 amino acids. CDR3: CSASPVSLGLTYGYTF. Here the CDR3 DNA reads TGCAGTGCTAGTCCAGTTTCACTCGGACTCACCTATGGCTACACCTTC.

The chain recombines TRBV18 with TRBJ2-1; 9 bases agree with TRBD1. V trimming: 5 bases; J trimming: 2 bases; junction bases outside the gene matches: 7. The germline CDR1 and CDR2 sequences are KGHSH and LQKENI. The CDR3 contains 16 residues. The CDR3 nucleotides are TGTGCCAGCTCATCCCCGGGACAGGGTGCCTACAATGAGCAGTTCTTC. Its translation is CASSSPGQGAYNEQFF.

This clone was counted only a few times. V and J are TRBV7-2 and TRBJ1-5, with TRBD1 matching over 9 bases. The CDR3 covers 16 residues. In germline, CDR1 is SGHTA, CDR2 FQGNSA. J lost 7 bases, V lost 5 bases, and 12 bases had no gene match. CDR3 region: CASSTRTGDIGQPQHF. CDR3 nucleotides: TGTGCCAGCAGCACCCGGACAGGGGATATCGGGCAGCCCCAGCATTTT.

The chain employs TRBV6-5 and TRBJ2-3; D might be TRBD2 (5 bases). The CDR3 is 12 amino acids. Per germline, CDR1 MNHEY and CDR2 SVGAGI. The V and J ends lost 6 bases and 2 bases respectively, with 6 bases between them. CDR3: CASRRDTDTQYF. Written as DNA, the CDR3 is TGTGCCAGCAGGAGGGACACAGATACGCAGTATTTT.